Below, 14 T cell receptor beta chains from the same sample are listed, as sequenced in a study of cytomegalovirus exposure and HLA in healthy donors. This table comes from immunoSEQ multiplex PCR, and its TCRdb copy is limited to in-frame clones, with some not included. The table records approximately 230,000 clones, 87% of them present only once. The sequenced sample consisted of PBMCs. The source is a man between 18 and 29 years old in good health and CMV-seropositive.

The rearrangement links TRBV28 to TRBJ2-7; possibly TRBD1 for D (5 bases). Per the germline V gene, CDR1 is MDHEN and CDR2 is SYDVKM. This CDR3 contains 13 residues. The V end was cut by 8 bases, the J end by 7 bases, with 18 bases between. The CDR3 protein is CASLRAGKGEQYF. The CDR3 DNA sequence: TGTGCCAGCCTTAGGGCAGGAAAGGGGGAGCAGTACTTC.

The chain's CDR3 is CASSLEAGTAGYNEQFF. CDR3 bases: TGCGCCAGCAGCCTAGAAGCCGGGACGGCAGGTTACAATGAGCAGTTCTTC. The chain is built from TRBV5-1 and TRBJ2-1; the D call may be TRBD1 or TRBD2 (5 bases each). V lost 4 bases and J 4 bases, leaving 21 bases between the germline ends. The V gene's germline CDR1 is SGHRS and CDR2 YFSETQ. The CDR3 spans 17 residues.

The chain uses TRBV6-1 and TRBJ1-5, with a tentative D call TRBD1 (5 bases). The germline V and J ends were trimmed by 7 bases and 1 base, with 8 bases remaining between them. The germline V gene has CDR1 MNHNS and CDR2 SASEGT. CDR3 length equals 13 residues. In DNA, the CDR3 is TGTGCCAGCATCAGGGAGAGCAATCAGCCCCAGCATTTT. Amino acid sequence: CASIRESNQPQHF.

CDR3 loop: CASSVGNADTQYF. The DNA for the CDR3 is TGTGCCAGCAGCGTAGGGAATGCAGATACGCAGTATTTT. V usage is TRBV9 and J usage is TRBJ2-3, with D unresolved. From germline, CDR1 is SGDLS and CDR2 YYNGEE. The CDR3 extends over 13 amino acids. V was pared by 0 bases and J by 4 bases, with 6 bases between.

This clone was observed a single time. This sequence joins TRBV2 and TRBJ1-4; 11 bases align to TRBD1. Trimming at V came to 6 bases and at J to 8 bases, leaving 14 bases not matched to a gene. Germline-derived CDR1 and CDR2 are SNHLY and FYNNEI. CDR3 size: 17 residues. CDR3 nucleotides: TGTGCCAGCAGCCTTAGGGGGACAGGGGGTTTTGGCGAAAAACTGTTTTTT. As protein: CASSLRGTGGFGEKLFF.

This clone came up once. The chain is built from TRBV4-1 and TRBJ2-7; TRBD1 might be the D (6 bases). CDR1 and CDR2 from the germline V gene are MGHRA and YSYEKL. The V end was cut by 0 bases, the J end by 5 bases, with 20 bases between. The CDR3 sequence is 17 residues long. The CDR3 reads CASSQDSDGPRGDEQYF. The CDR3 nucleotides read TGCGCCAGCAGCCAAGATTCGGACGGCCCCAGGGGCGACGAGCAGTACTTC.

This clone came up once. V usage is TRBV19 and J usage is TRBJ2-3; perhaps TRBD2 as D (5 bases). The CDR3 extends over 15 amino acids. Germline CDR1 and CDR2: LNHDA and SQIVND (reference sequence). With 6 bases removed from V and 5 bases from J, the gap between germline ends came to 18 bases. CDR3 residues: CASRAGQLAGDTQYF. The CDR3 DNA follows: TGTGCCAGTAGGGCGGGCCAGTTAGCAGGAGATACGCAGTATTTT.

V is TRBV5-4 and J is TRBJ1-4; D gene unclear. CDR1 is SGHNT, CDR2 YYREEE, per germline (reference sequence). V lost 2 bases, J lost 4 bases, and 9 bases lay in between. The CDR3 runs 14 residues. The CDR3 nucleotides read TGTGCCAGCAGCTTCCCAGGCAATAATGAAAAACTGTTTTTT. Translated, it gives CASSFPGNNEKLFF.

The chain couples TRBV5-1 to TRBJ2-3, with D possibly matching TRBD2 (6 bases). The CDR3 loop spans 16 amino acids. Germline assignment: CDR1 SGHRS and CDR2 YFSETQ. V gave up 4 bases and J gave up 5 bases, with 20 bases separating them. The CDR3 sequence is CASSLWGAGVGDTQYF. CDR3 in DNA: TGCGCCAGCAGCCTTTGGGGAGCGGGCGTGGGAGATACGCAGTATTTT. Full variable domain (remainder filled in from reference TRBV5-1 and TRBJ2-3): KAGVTQTPRYLIKTRGQQVTLSCSPISGHRSVSWYQQTPGQGLQFLFEYFSETQRNKGNFPGRFSGRQFSNSRSEMNVSTLELGDSALYLCASSLWGAGVGDTQYFGPGTRLTVL.

The chain combines TRBV9 with TRBJ2-5, with 7 bases that match TRBD2. Germline V gene data show CDR1 as SGDLS and CDR2 as YYNGEE. The CDR3 totals 16 residues. J gave up 2 bases and V 0 bases, and 7 bases lay outside the gene matches. Here the CDR3 reads CASSVGNSGSQETQYF. The CDR3 DNA reads TGTGCCAGCAGCGTAGGTAATAGCGGGTCGCAAGAGACCCAGTACTTC.

This chain links TRBV10-1 with TRBJ1-3, with D unclear. This CDR3 comprises 12 residues. Trimming shortened V by 2 bases and J by 11 bases, and 10 bases separated the two germline ends. In germline, CDR1 is WNHNN, CDR2 SYGVQD (reference sequence). The CDR3 reads CASSELVDAIYF. DNA of the CDR3: TGCGCCAGCAGTGAGCTCGTGGACGCCATATATTTT.

The chain links TRBV10-3 to TRBJ1-1, with 9 bases matching TRBD1. V lost 4 bases, J lost 0 bases, and 6 bases stayed unmatched. CDR1 and CDR2 from the germline V gene are ENHRY and SYGVKD. CDR3 length: 16 amino acids. In nucleotides, the CDR3 is TGTGCCATCAGTGCCGGGACAGGGAGGATGAACACTGAAGCTTTCTTT. It translates to CAISAGTGRMNTEAFF.

V and J are TRBV6-1 and TRBJ1-2; 7 bases agree with TRBD1. CDR1 and CDR2 from the germline V gene are MNHNS and SASEGT. V gave up 1 base and J gave up 7 bases; unmatched junction bases: 3. The CDR3 spans 13 residues. The CDR3, as DNA: TGTGCCAGCAGTGAAGACAGGGGTGCTGGCTACACCTTC. Residues: CASSEDRGAGYTF.

This chain joins TRBV27 and TRBJ2-5; D could derive from TRBD1 or TRBD2 (5 bases each). CDR3 size: 14 residues. Germline lookup yields CDR1 MNHEY and CDR2 SMNVEV (reference sequence). The V end was cut by 6 bases, the J end by 4 bases, with 15 bases between. The CDR3 protein is CASRGVLSGETQYF. The DNA for the CDR3 is TGTGCCAGCAGGGGGGTGTTATCGGGAGAGACCCAGTACTTC.